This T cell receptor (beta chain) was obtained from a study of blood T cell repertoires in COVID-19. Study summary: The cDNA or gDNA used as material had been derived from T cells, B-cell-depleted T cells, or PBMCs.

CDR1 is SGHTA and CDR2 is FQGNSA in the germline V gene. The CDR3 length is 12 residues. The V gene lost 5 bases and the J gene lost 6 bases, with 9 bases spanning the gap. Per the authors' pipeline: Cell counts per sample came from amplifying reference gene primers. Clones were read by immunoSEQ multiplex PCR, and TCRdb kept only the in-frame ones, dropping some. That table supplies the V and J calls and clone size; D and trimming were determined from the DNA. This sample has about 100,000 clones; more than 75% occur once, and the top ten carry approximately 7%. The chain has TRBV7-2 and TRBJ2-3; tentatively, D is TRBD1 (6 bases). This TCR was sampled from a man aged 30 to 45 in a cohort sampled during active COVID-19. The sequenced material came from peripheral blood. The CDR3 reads CASSPQGDTQYF. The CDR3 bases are TGTGCCAGCAGCCCCCAGGGGGATACGCAGTATTTT. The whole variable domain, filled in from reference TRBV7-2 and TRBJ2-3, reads GAGVSQSPSNKVTEKGKDVELRCDPISGHTALYWYRQSLGQGLEFLIYFQGNSAPDKSGLPSDRFSAERTGGSVSTLTIQRTQQEDSAVYLCASSPQGDTQYFGPGTRLTVL.